This T cell receptor beta chain is drawn from a study of control samples from healthy donors and cancer patients. This CDR3 spans 14 amino acids. V lost 7 bases, J lost 2 bases, and 15 bases lay in between. The germline V gene encodes CDR1 MNHEY and CDR2 SVGAGI. Clones were read by immunoSEQ multiplex PCR, and TCRdb kept only the in-frame ones, dropping some. The top ten clones hold roughly 3.4% of a sample with about 94,000 clones, around nine tenths of them seen once. The origin of this receptor is a young woman in good health. The genes are TRBV6-5 and TRBJ2-7; D possibly uses TRBD1 or TRBD2 (5 bases each). Sequenced input: blood. CDR3 nucleotides: TGTGCCAGCACCCCCCGGGACGCAGCCTACGAGCAGTACTTC. Translating gives CASTPRDAAYEQYF.